Shown below are 19 T cell receptor beta chains from a single sample sequenced in a study of OX40 agonist ivuxolimab in advanced cancers. The protocol was immunoSEQ multiplex PCR, while the TCRdb copy is restricted to in-frame clones and leaves out a portion. The sample has around 40,000 clones; more than 75% are singletons. The sample in question was CD4+ or CD8+ T cells sorted from blood, obtained in a trial of the OX40 agonist ivuxolimab. Receptors were obtained from an adult with an advanced solid tumor such as melanoma, head and neck, liver or kidney cancer.

The genes are TRBV11-2 and TRBJ1-1; TRBD1 might be the D (5 bases). The CDR3 is 15 amino acids. The V end lost 5 bases, the J end lost 6 bases, and 19 bases lay between the germline ends. Looked up from germline, CDR1 is SGHAT and CDR2 is FQNNGV. CDR3 nucleotides: TGTGCCAGCAGCCATTCAAGTTTAGGGGTGGCTGAAGCTTTCTTT. Translated: CASSHSSLGVAEAFF.

The chain has TRBV14 and TRBJ1-2; D perhaps matches TRBD1 (5 bases). The CDR3 totals 16 residues. CDR1 and CDR2 (germline): SGHDN, FVKESK. V shed 1 base and J shed 4 bases, with 16 bases lying between them. The CDR3 sequence: CASSQAPRRGFYGYTF. In DNA form, the CDR3 reads TGTGCCAGCAGCCAAGCCCCCCGGAGGGGCTTCTATGGCTACACCTTC. The whole variable domain, remainder taken from reference TRBV14 and TRBJ1-2, is EAGVTQFPSHSVIEKGQTVTLRCDPISGHDNLYWYRRVMGKEIKFLLHFVKESKQDESGMPNNRFLAERTGGTYSTLKVQPAELEDSGVYFCASSQAPRRGFYGYTFGSGTRLTVV.

V and J are TRBV7-9 and TRBJ2-3; the D is unclear. Germline CDR1 and CDR2: SEHNR and FQNEAQ (reference sequence). The CDR3 extends over 14 amino acids. V lost 3 bases and J lost 2, with 9 bases in between. This chain's CDR3 is CASSFGQNTDTQYF. CDR3 DNA: TGTGCCAGCAGCTTTGGGCAGAACACAGATACGCAGTATTTT.

This clone was seen a handful of times. The V call is TRBV4-1, the J call TRBJ1-6; possibly TRBD1 for D (5 bases). Germline V gives CDR1 MGHRA, CDR2 YSYEKL. The CDR3 length is 15 residues. Deletions cut 2 bases from V and 11 bases from J, with 16 bases between. The CDR3 sequence is CASSQPGTPEPPLHF. CDR3 DNA: TGCGCCAGCAGCCAACCCGGGACGCCTGAACCACCCCTCCACTTT.

The V and J genes are TRBV7-9 and TRBJ2-7; tentatively, D is TRBD1 or TRBD2 (5 bases each). The CDR3 is 13 amino acids. Germline values: CDR1 SEHNR, CDR2 FQNEAQ (reference sequence). V was trimmed by 3 bases and J by 4 bases, leaving 10 bases between them. The DNA for the CDR3 is TGTGCCAGCAGCTTTGGGACCCGTTACGAGCAGTACTTC. Translation gives CASSFGTRYEQYF.

The rearrangement joins TRBV6-5 to TRBJ1-2; 7 bases match TRBD1. Germline V CDR1 and CDR2: MNHEY, SVGAGI. This CDR3 comprises 14 residues. V lost 4 bases to trimming and J lost 0 bases; unmatched junction nucleotides: 2. The CDR3 coding sequence is TGTGCCAGCAGTTGGACAGGCGCTAACTATGGCTACACCTTC. It encodes CASSWTGANYGYTF.

This chain links TRBV10-1 with TRBJ2-1, with D tentatively TRBD1 (6 bases). V was clipped by 3 bases and J by 8 bases, with 23 bases between them. CDR3 size: 17 residues. Germline-derived CDR1 and CDR2 are WNHNN and SYGVQD (reference sequence). The CDR3 nucleotides read TGCGCCAGCAGTGATCGGCCACCACGGACAGTGAAATATGAGCAGTTCTTC. It codes for CASSDRPPRTVKYEQFF.

The chain has TRBV7-9 and TRBJ2-5; 8 bases are a match to TRBD2. The DNA end favors TRBJ2-7, so the J call may be wrong. Germline assignment: CDR1 SEHNR and CDR2 FQNEAQ (reference sequence). The CDR3 contains 14 residues. The DNA of the CDR3 is TGTGCCAGCTCCGGAGGGACTAGTTGGAACGAGCAGTACTTC. It encodes CASSGGTSWNEQYF.

This clone was picked up one time. The chain links TRBV5-1 to TRBJ2-2, with 9 bases lining up with TRBD2. The CDR3 loop spans 16 amino acids. Germline V gene sequence: CDR1 SGHRS, CDR2 YFSETQ. Unmatched junction bases numbered 9, after V lost 4 bases and J lost 5 bases. CDR3 residues: CASSLRPSGVTGELFF. For the CDR3, the DNA is TGCGCCAGCAGCCTGCGGCCTAGCGGGGTTACCGGGGAGCTGTTTTTT. Based on the CDR3 plus reference TRBV5-1 and TRBJ2-2, the full variable domain is KAGVTQTPRYLIKTRGQQVTLSCSPISGHRSVSWYQQTPGQGLQFLFEYFSETQRNKGNFPGRFSGRQFSNSRSEMNVSTLELGDSALYLCASSLRPSGVTGELFFGEGSRLTVL.

The chain combines TRBV15 with TRBJ2-5; 8 bases match TRBD2. The V gene's germline CDR1 is LNHNV and CDR2 YYDKDF (reference sequence). CDR3 length equals 15 residues. V dropped 3 bases and J dropped 1; count of bases not matched to a gene: 4. The CDR3: CATSSELAAQETQYF. CDR3 nucleotide sequence: TGTGCCACCAGCAGTGAACTAGCGGCCCAAGAGACCCAGTACTTC.

The chain carries TRBV5-5 and TRBJ2-5, with D hard to call. The V and J ends lost 2 bases and 4 bases respectively, with 18 bases between them. Germline CDR1 SGHKS, CDR2 YYEKEE (reference sequence). The CDR3 has 16 residues. In DNA, the CDR3 is TGTGCCAGCAGCTTCCAAAAGTCCACCCGCGGAGAGACCCAGTACTTC. Its translation is CASSFQKSTRGETQYF.

The genes are TRBV9 and TRBJ2-5; 9 bases match TRBD2. This CDR3 region has 17 residues. After removal of 3 bases from V and 5 bases from J, the junction contained 14 bases not matched to a gene. Germline assignment: CDR1 SGDLS and CDR2 YYNGEE. CDR3 in amino acids: CASSAGHGSGSGETQYF. In DNA form, the CDR3 reads TGTGCCAGCAGCGCCGGCCATGGTAGCGGGAGTGGGGAGACCCAGTACTTC.

The J gene is TRBJ2-1, the V gene TRBV5-1; D is perhaps TRBD2 (5 bases). V was pared by 2 bases and J by 7 bases, with 13 bases between. This CDR3 is 14 amino acids long. Germline-derived CDR1 and CDR2 are SGHRS and YFSETQ. The DNA for the CDR3 is TGCGCCAGCAGCTTAGGCGGGCAAAGGAATGAGCAGTTCTTC. This sequence encodes CASSLGGQRNEQFF. Using reference TRBV5-1 and TRBJ2-1 for the parts outside the CDR3, the full variable domain is KAGVTQTPRYLIKTRGQQVTLSCSPISGHRSVSWYQQTPGQGLQFLFEYFSETQRNKGNFPGRFSGRQFSNSRSEMNVSTLELGDSALYLCASSLGGQRNEQFFGPGTRLTVL.

The rearrangement uses TRBV30 and TRBJ1-5; D might be TRBD1 (6 bases). This CDR3 is built from 16 residues. Germline V lookup: CDR1 GTSNPN, CDR2 SVGIG (reference sequence). Trimming stripped 4 bases from V and 4 bases from J, with 20 bases between. The chain's CDR3 is CAWTIKLWGANQPQHF. CDR3 sequence (DNA): TGTGCCTGGACCATCAAATTGTGGGGGGCGAATCAGCCCCAGCATTTT.

The chain's CDR3 is CASSQGNTEAFF. In DNA form, the CDR3 reads TGCGCCAGCAGCCAGGGTAACACTGAAGCTTTCTTT. This chain links TRBV4-1 with TRBJ1-1; no clear D gene. This CDR3 spans 12 amino acids. Between the trimmed V and J ends, which lost 3 bases and 2 bases, there was a span of 4 bases. From germline, CDR1 is MGHRA and CDR2 YSYEKL.

This clone is a singleton in its sample. CDR3 sequence: CASSLLGVRDNEQFF. For the CDR3, the DNA is TGTGCCAGCAGCTTGCTGGGGGTGAGGGACAATGAGCAGTTCTTC. The V call is TRBV5-8, the J call TRBJ2-1, with D possibly being TRBD1 or TRBD2 (5 bases each). This CDR3 contains 15 residues. From germline, CDR1 is SGHTS and CDR2 YDEGEE. Trimming cost V 1 base and J 5 bases, with 13 bases left between them.

The V call is TRBV4-1, the J call TRBJ2-1, with TRBD1 as a possible D gene (6 bases). From germline, CDR1 is MGHRA and CDR2 YSYEKL. The V gene lost 0 bases and the J gene lost 2 bases, with 11 bases spanning the gap. This CDR3 region has 16 residues. CDR3 sequence reads: CASSQEAGVPYNEQFF. For the CDR3, the DNA is TGCGCCAGCAGCCAAGAAGCAGGGGTCCCCTACAATGAGCAGTTCTTC.

This clone has just one count. The rearrangement uses TRBV10-1 and TRBJ2-1; no clear D gene. The CDR3 has 16 residues. With 10 bases removed from V and 0 bases from J, the gap between germline ends came to 19 bases. Per germline, CDR1 WNHNN and CDR2 SYGVQD (reference sequence). In nucleotides, the CDR3 is TGCGCCACCAGCAGCAGACAATCGAGCTCCTACAATGAGCAGTTCTTC. Its protein is CATSSRQSSSYNEQFF.

The sample holds one count of this clone. The chain is built from TRBV6-6 and TRBJ2-3; D gene unclear. The ends were cut back, 2 bases at V and 0 bases at J, with 9 bases in the middle. The CDR3 has 15 amino acids. From germline, CDR1 is MNHNY and CDR2 SVGAGI (reference sequence). The chain's CDR3 is CASSYRAPSTDTQYF. CDR3 DNA: TGTGCCAGCAGTTACCGGGCGCCAAGCACAGATACGCAGTATTTT.